This is a list of T cell receptor beta chains from one sample in a study of T cell repertoires in cytomegalovirus infection. Each CDR3 protein gets one entry after TCRdb re-called the reads with MiXCR. The sample shows about 200,000 distinct CDR3 sequences, roughly 9.8% of them seen only once. Sequenced: PBMCs. All receptors come from a human donor in good health (CMV status not recorded). Some clones in this sample may be carry-over from other donors' samples. Each CDR3 is given with its conserved first and last residue. The order of the fields is D gene, J gene, clone size, V gene, CDR3 protein, CDR3 DNA. The D gene is left open where the match is weak. Some rows have no size entry. The others give once, few or many, or a class for an expanded clone.

.,TRBJ1-5,many,TRBV18,CASSAYSNQPQHF,TGTGCCAGCTCAGCTTATAGCAATCAGCCCCAGCATTTT
TRBD2,TRBJ2-3,many,TRBV7-2,CASSYIAGAGDTQYF,TGTGCCAGCAGTTACATAGCGGGGGCGGGAGATACGCAGTATTTT
.,TRBJ1-2,many,TRBV7-2,CASSRDIRDYTF,TGTGCCAGCAGCAGGGACATTCGGGACTACACCTTC
.,TRBJ1-5,many,TRBV7-2,CASSPEFGNQPQHF,TGTGCCAGCAGCCCCGAATTCGGCAATCAGCCCCAGCATTTT
.,TRBJ1-1,.,TRBV20-1,CSARDYEGTNTEAFF,TGCAGTGCTAGAGATTATGAGGGGACGAACACTGAAGCTTTCTTT
TRBD2,TRBJ2-3,medium-sized,TRBV7-2,CASSLDSAGARQYF,TGTGCCAGCAGCTTAGATAGCGCGGGAGCGAGGCAGTATTTT
TRBD1,TRBJ1-5,many,TRBV7-2,CASSSWTGDNQPQHF,TGTGCCAGCAGCTCCTGGACAGGGGACAATCAGCCCCAGCATTTT
TRBD1,TRBJ2-1,few,TRBV15,CATSRPQGPTNEQFF,TGTGCCACCAGCAGACCACAGGGGCCGACCAATGAGCAGTTCTTC
TRBD1,TRBJ1-1,.,TRBV12-3/TRBV12-4,CASNRQGNTEAFF,TGTGCCAGCAATAGACAGGGAAACACTGAAGCTTTCTTT
.,TRBJ1-2,few,TRBV29-1,CSVRDVYGYTF,TGCAGCGTCCGGGACGTCTATGGCTACACCTTC
.,TRBJ2-2,few,TRBV2,CASSVRGGGAGELFF,TGTGCCAGCAGTGTTCGGGGCGGGGGCGCCGGGGAGCTGTTTTTT
.,TRBJ1-3,few,TRBV14,CASSQDRRTDHSGNTIYF,TGTGCCAGCAGCCAAGATCGGAGGACGGATCACTCTGGAAACACCATATATTTT
.,TRBJ2-5,many,TRBV7-2,CASSLVTGQETQYF,TGTGCCAGCAGCTTAGTGACAGGACAAGAGACCCAGTACTTC
.,TRBJ2-1,.,TRBV12-5,CASGRDSASEQFF,TGTGCTAGTGGTCGTGACTCGGCTAGTGAGCAGTTCTTC
TRBD2,TRBJ2-3,few,TRBV5-4,CASSLKLAGGSTDTQYF,TGTGCCAGCAGCTTGAAACTAGCGGGAGGGTCCACAGATACGCAGTATTTT
.,TRBJ1-2,few,TRBV12-3/TRBV12-4,CASSPITGGLLKGGYTF,TGTGCCAGCAGTCCAATTACCGGGGGACTCCTGAAGGGTGGCTACACCTTC
.,TRBJ2-1,many,TRBV7-2,CASSLAGNGPYNEQFF,TGTGCCAGCAGCTTAGCGGGTAACGGGCCCTACAATGAGCAGTTCTTC
TRBD1,TRBJ2-2,few,TRBV5-1,CASSLHQGVNTGELFF,TGCGCCAGCAGCTTACACCAGGGGGTGAACACCGGGGAGCTGTTTTTT
.,TRBJ1-2,many,TRBV19,CASRKGINYGYTF,TGTGCCAGTAGAAAAGGGATTAACTATGGCTACACCTTC
.,TRBJ1-5,many,TRBV6-1,CASSGGTANQPQHF,TGTGCCAGCAGTGGGGGGACCGCCAATCAGCCCCAGCATTTT
.,TRBJ2-5,many,TRBV7-8,CASSSRVGETQYF,TGTGCCAGCAGCTCACGGGTGGGGGAGACCCAGTACTTC
.,TRBJ1-1,few,TRBV20-1,CSARVRTGPVRPTEAFF,TGCAGTGCTAGAGTGCGAACAGGGCCAGTTCGCCCCACTGAAGCTTTCTTT
.,TRBJ2-5,few,TRBV24-1,CATSDLGGDQETQYF,TGTGCCACCAGTGACCTGGGGGGAGACCAAGAGACCCAGTACTTC
TRBD1,TRBJ2-5,few,TRBV7-2,CASSSGTGEAETQYF,TGTGCCAGCAGCTCTGGGACAGGGGAAGCGGAGACCCAGTACTTC
.,TRBJ2-3,few,TRBV6-1,CASSERSLQATDTQYF,TGTGCCAGCAGTGAAAGGAGCTTGCAGGCCACAGATACGCAGTATTTT
TRBD2,TRBJ2-7,many,TRBV7-9,CASSGTTSGSTYEQYF,TGTGCCAGCAGCGGCACTACTAGCGGGAGTACCTACGAGCAGTACTTC
.,TRBJ2-2,few,TRBV19,CASSILPANTGELFF,TGTGCCAGTAGTATTCTACCTGCGAACACCGGGGAGCTGTTTTTT
.,TRBJ2-7,many,TRBV12-3/TRBV12-4,CASSRSISYEQYF,TGTGCCAGCAGCCGTTCGATCTCCTACGAGCAGTACTTC
TRBD1,TRBJ1-1,few,TRBV2,CASLGQVGTEAFF,TGTGCCAGCCTAGGACAGGTGGGAACTGAAGCTTTCTTT
.,TRBJ1-1,.,TRBV12-3/TRBV12-4,CASRDLRVTEAFF,TGTGCCAGCAGGGACCTCCGCGTGACTGAAGCTTTCTTT
.,TRBJ2-7,.,TRBV28,CASSTGVYEQYF,TGTGCCAGCAGTACGGGAGTGTACGAGCAGTACTTC
.,TRBJ1-2,few,TRBV30,CAWIFTARNGYTF,TGTGCCTGGATCTTCACAGCGCGTAATGGCTACACCTTC
TRBD2,TRBJ2-1,few,TRBV20-1,CSARDLAGGPNEQFF,TGCAGTGCTAGAGATCTTGCGGGAGGGCCAAATGAGCAGTTCTTC
TRBD1,TRBJ2-5,many,TRBV7-2,CASSFGTGFGETQYF,TGTGCCAGCAGCTTCGGGACAGGGTTCGGGGAGACCCAGTACTTC
.,TRBJ2-3,many,TRBV19,CASSMQGPDTQYF,TGTGCCAGTAGTATGCAGGGTCCGGATACGCAGTATTTT
.,TRBJ2-5,few,TRBV9,CASSVDNGMGETQYF,TGTGCCAGCAGCGTAGACAACGGGATGGGAGAGACCCAGTACTTC
TRBD1,TRBJ1-6,few,TRBV5-1,CASSRDDRDNSPLHF,TGCGCCAGCAGCAGGGACGACAGGGATAATTCACCCCTCCACTTT
.,TRBJ1-1,many,TRBV7-2,CASSLLSNTEAFF,TGTGCCAGCAGCTTATTATCAAACACTGAAGCTTTCTTT
.,TRBJ2-3,.,TRBV20-1,CSARLGADTQYF,TGCAGTGCTAGGTTGGGGGCAGATACGCAGTATTTT
TRBD1,TRBJ1-1,many,TRBV7-2,CASSSRGLEAFF,TGTGCCAGCAGCTCCAGGGGGCTTGAAGCTTTCTTT
.,TRBJ2-7,few,TRBV6-5,CASSYSGRGEQYF,TGTGCCAGCAGTTACTCCGGTAGGGGCGAGCAGTACTTC
.,TRBJ2-7,many,TRBV7-2,CASSLEYGYTYEQYF,TGTGCCAGCAGCTTAGAATACGGATACACCTACGAGCAGTACTTC
.,TRBJ1-1,many,TRBV7-2,CASSLAGMADEAFF,TGTGCCAGCAGCTTAGCGGGGATGGCAGATGAAGCTTTCTTT
.,TRBJ2-1,few,TRBV11-1,CASSTDRSYNEQFF,TGTGCCAGCAGCACCGACAGGTCCTACAATGAGCAGTTCTTC
.,TRBJ1-5,few,TRBV20-1,CSARDPAWDGNQPQHF,TGCAGTGCTAGAGATCCAGCCTGGGACGGCAATCAGCCCCAGCATTTT
TRBD1,TRBJ2-7,.,TRBV20-1,CSASDRVTSSEQYF,TGCAGTGCCAGCGACAGGGTTACTTCTTCCGAGCAGTACTTC
.,TRBJ2-3,many,TRBV7-2,CASSLGESDTQYF,TGTGCCAGCAGCTTGGGAGAATCAGATACGCAGTATTTT
.,TRBJ2-5,.,TRBV20-1,CSASELVLETQYF,TGCAGTGCTTCCGAACTAGTCCTGGAGACCCAGTACTTC
.,TRBJ2-5,few,TRBV6-6,CASRLVGETQYF,TGTGCCAGCAGACTTGTGGGAGAGACCCAGTACTTC
.,TRBJ2-7,.,TRBV15,CATAMNSYEQYF,TGTGCCACCGCCATGAACTCCTACGAGCAGTACTTC
.,TRBJ1-1,few,TRBV11-2,CASSNIGTEAFF,TGTGCCAGCAGCAACATCGGGACTGAAGCTTTCTTT
.,TRBJ2-7,many,TRBV28,CASRTPGSGEQYF,TGTGCCAGCAGGACACCGGGCTCCGGGGAGCAGTACTTC
.,TRBJ2-5,many,TRBV28,CASKLRTFIQETQYF,TGTGCCAGCAAACTTAGGACTTTCATTCAAGAGACCCAGTACTTC
.,TRBJ2-1,few,TRBV19,CASTDGHEQFF,TGTGCCAGTACAGACGGGCATGAGCAGTTCTTC
.,TRBJ2-2,many,TRBV7-6,CASSGDFITGELFF,TGTGCCAGCAGCGGGGACTTTATCACCGGGGAGCTGTTTTTT
.,TRBJ1-4,many,TRBV7-2,CASSPRGATNEKLFF,TGTGCCAGCAGCCCCCGCGGGGCAACTAATGAAAAACTGTTTTTT
TRBD1,TRBJ2-7,few,TRBV20-1,CSAFRQGATYEQYF,TGCAGTGCTTTCCGACAGGGAGCAACCTACGAGCAGTACTTC